These 6 T cell receptor beta chains originate from one sample sequenced in a study of CD8 T cells in ankylosing spondylitis (dated by TCRdb to between 2016 and 2019). The receptor library was made with 5' RACE. Sequencing was performed on an Illumina HiSeq 2500. TCRdb passed the public sequencing reads through fastp at Q25 and MiXCR, retaining productive beta sequences. Under each unique CDR3 protein, matching rows form one entry showing the most common genes and DNA. Present in this sample are about 250,000 distinct CDR3 sequences, roughly 32% of which were seen just once. The top ten clonotypes cover about 4.2% of the sample. Sequencing was carried out using blood, either unsorted or a sorted T cell fraction (not recorded which). Receptors originate from a male donor with ankylosing spondylitis or in good health (not recorded which).

The CDR3 nucleotides read TGTGCCAGCAGTTCGGTCGGACAGGGCACTGAAGCTTTCTTT. Protein: CASSSVGQGTEAFF. The chain joins TRBV6-5 to TRBJ1-1; TRBD1 agrees at 8 bases. CDR1 and CDR2 (germline): MNHEY, SVGAGI. V lost 4 bases and J lost 4; bases outside the gene matches: 5. The CDR3 is 14 amino acids.

This clonotype was found a few times. The chain joins TRBV20-1 to TRBJ1-6; TRBD1 might be the D (5 bases). The germline V and J ends were trimmed by 5 bases and 9 bases, with 20 bases remaining between them. CDR1 DFQATT and CDR2 SNEGSKA come from the germline V gene (reference sequence). The CDR3 is 15 amino acids. CDR3 residues: CSAGRSKGYGSPLHF. The CDR3, as DNA: TGCAGTGCTGGGAGGTCCAAGGGGTACGGTTCACCCCTCCACTTT.

The chain joins TRBV5-1 to TRBJ2-5; 8 nucleotides align to TRBD2. The CDR3 length is 14 residues. Germline V gene sequence: CDR1 SGHRS, CDR2 YFSETQ. V dropped 6 bases and J dropped 1; count of bases not matched to a gene: 5. The CDR3 DNA reads as TGCGCCAGCACCCCGGGACTAGTCCAAGAGACCCAGTACTTC. Protein sequence: CASTPGLVQETQYF.

The V gene is TRBV5-1, the J gene TRBJ2-1; 7 bases line up with TRBD2. Unmatched junction bases numbered 11, after V lost 4 bases and J lost 7 bases. From germline, CDR1 is SGHRS and CDR2 YFSETQ. The CDR3 extends over 15 amino acids. The CDR3 DNA follows: TGCGCCAGCAGCCCTCAAAGGGCGGGAGCTAATGAGCAGTTCTTC. Its translation: CASSPQRAGANEQFF.

This clonotype has only one observation. The chain recombines TRBV5-6 with TRBJ2-1; tentative D call: TRBD1 (5 bases). CDR1 and CDR2 from the germline V gene are SGHDT and YYEEEE. Trimming cost V 4 bases and J 1 base, with 9 bases left between them. The CDR3 totals 14 residues. Written as DNA, the CDR3 is TGTGCCAGCAGCAACGACAGTTCCTACAATGAGCAGTTCTTC. It encodes CASSNDSSYNEQFF. Together with reference TRBV5-6 and TRBJ2-1, the CDR3 gives the full variable domain: DAGVTQSPTHLIKTRGQQVTLRCSPKSGHDTVSWYQQALGQGPQFIFQYYEEEERQRGNFPDRFSGHQFPNYSSELNVNALLLGDSALYLCASSNDSSYNEQFFGPGTRLTVL.

This clonotype occurred once. This chain links TRBV9 with TRBJ2-6; 8 bases are shared with TRBD1. This CDR3 comprises 19 residues. The ends lost 4 bases at V and 0 bases at J; junction bases unmatched: 12. Germline values: CDR1 SGDLS, CDR2 YYNGEE. CDR3 amino acids: CASSPTLGQGASGANVLTF. CDR3 nucleotides: TGTGCCAGCAGCCCAACCCTAGGACAGGGAGCCTCTGGGGCCAACGTCCTGACTTTC.